These 20 T cell receptor beta chains were sequenced from one sample in a study of blood T cell repertoires in COVID-19. The repertoire was sequenced with immunoSEQ multiplex PCR; TCRdb's copy has only in-frame clones and lacks some. The sample includes roughly 130,000 clones, around 90% seen only once; the top ten take about 4.6%. Sequencing was performed on peripheral blood. The receptors originated from a man aged 60 to 69 with COVID-19, enrolled during active disease.

The chain links TRBV6-6 to TRBJ1-5; D remains ambiguous. The length of the CDR3 is 13 residues. Germline V CDR1 and CDR2: MNHNY, SVGAGI (reference sequence). V lost 11 bases and J lost 2, with 13 bases in between. The CDR3 DNA sequence: TGTGCCGCAGCGGGCCGAGGCAATCAGCCCCAGCATTTT. Residues: CAAAGRGNQPQHF.

The chain recombines TRBV18 with TRBJ2-2; D perhaps matches TRBD2 (5 bases). CDR3 length equals 14 residues. Germline V CDR1 and CDR2: KGHSH, LQKENI. V was shortened by 0 bases and J by 5 bases, with 7 bases between the two germline ends. As DNA, the CDR3 is TGTGCCAGCTCACCACCGAGACTAACCGGGGAGCTGTTTTTT. Its protein product is CASSPPRLTGELFF.

This chain joins TRBV27 and TRBJ1-2; 7 bases line up with TRBD1. This CDR3 has 16 amino acids. Germline CDR1 MNHEY, CDR2 SMNVEV (reference sequence). V lost 5 bases and J lost 3; bases outside the gene matches: 12. The DNA for the CDR3 is TGTGCCAGCAGTGGACAGGCCTCACTCCGGGACTATGGCTACACCTTC. As protein: CASSGQASLRDYGYTF.

V is TRBV19 and J is TRBJ2-3; D possibly corresponds to TRBD1 (6 bases). Deletions cut 1 base from V and 0 bases from J, with 11 bases between. Germline CDR1 is LNHDA and CDR2 is SQIVND (reference sequence). The CDR3 is 16 amino acids. As DNA, the CDR3 is TGTGCCAGTAGTATAGTAAGGGGGTCTAGCACAGATACGCAGTATTTT. Residues: CASSIVRGSSTDTQYF.

V usage is TRBV5-1 and J usage is TRBJ1-5; D not certain. Germline V gives CDR1 SGHRS, CDR2 YFSETQ. Trimming pared 0 bases from V and 4 bases from J, leaving 11 bases between. The CDR3 extends over 15 amino acids. CDR3 sequence: CASSLGGVENQPQHF. CDR3 nucleotides: TGCGCCAGCAGCTTGGGGGGAGTCGAGAATCAGCCCCAGCATTTT.

The chain couples TRBV6-6 to TRBJ1-1; no firm D call. V dropped 2 bases and J dropped 3 bases, with 4 bases sitting between them. The CDR3 is made up of 12 amino acids. Germline V gives CDR1 MNHNY, CDR2 SVGAGI (reference sequence). The CDR3 reads CASSYRDTEAFF. CDR3 DNA: TGTGCCAGCAGTTACCGGGACACTGAAGCTTTCTTT.

This chain uses TRBV28 with TRBJ2-5; TRBD1 matches at 8 bases. The CDR3 runs 15 residues. The V segment lost 10 bases and the J segment 1 base; nucleotides outside the gene matches: 11. CDR1 and CDR2 (germline): MDHEN, SYDVKM. This CDR3 is CATTPRGTGQETQYF. CDR3 DNA: TGTGCCACCACCCCCCGGGGGACAGGCCAAGAGACCCAGTACTTC.

The CDR3 sequence: CASRSIAGIYNEQFF. DNA of the CDR3: TGCGCCAGCAGATCCATAGCGGGTATTTACAATGAGCAGTTCTTC. This rearrangement joins TRBV5-1 to TRBJ2-1, with 7 bases aligning to TRBD2. The CDR3 is 15 residues long. V lost 5 bases to trimming and J lost 4 bases; unmatched junction nucleotides: 9. Per germline, CDR1 SGHRS and CDR2 YFSETQ.

V is TRBV7-2 and J is TRBJ2-1; 11 bases are shared with TRBD2. V was clipped by 7 bases and J by 6 bases; unmatched bases: 8. CDR1 and CDR2 (germline): SGHTA, FQGNSA. This CDR3 is built from 15 residues. As DNA, the CDR3 is TGTGCCAGCAAATCTCGACTAGCGGGATCCAATGAGCAGTTCTTC. It translates to CASKSRLAGSNEQFF.

The J gene is TRBJ2-7, the V gene TRBV5-1; 9 bases agree with TRBD2. The last part of the DNA fits TRBJ2-1 better; the J call may be wrong. The CDR3 spans 17 residues. The germline gives CDR1 SGHRS, CDR2 YFSETQ. CDR3 coding DNA: TGCGCCAGCAGCTTGGATGTGGGCGGGAGGGCCTACAATGAGCAGTTCTTC. This encodes CASSLDVGGRAYNEQFF.

The genes are TRBV13 and TRBJ1-2, with 7 nucleotides matching TRBD1. CDR3 length: 13 amino acids. The germline V gene has CDR1 PRHDT and CDR2 FYEKMQ (reference sequence). V lost 5 bases to trimming and J lost 4 bases; unmatched junction nucleotides: 4. The CDR3 nucleotides are TGTGCCAGCAGCCTACAGGGGAGCTATGGCTACACCTTC. Amino acids: CASSLQGSYGYTF.

This clone was seen a handful of times. The chain uses TRBV11-2 and TRBJ2-2, with TRBD1 matching over 7 bases. From germline, CDR1 is SGHAT and CDR2 FQNNGV. Trimming removed 1 base from V and 6 bases from J; junction bases left unmatched: 8. CDR3 length: 16 amino acids. CDR3 protein: CASSLVGTEIAGELFF. CDR3 DNA: TGTGCCAGCAGCTTAGTAGGGACAGAAATTGCCGGGGAGCTGTTTTTT.

The rearrangement uses TRBV6-1 and TRBJ1-1; D is uncertain. The CDR3 runs to 14 residues. With 1 base removed from V and 5 bases from J, the gap between germline ends came to 11 bases. Germline-derived CDR1 and CDR2 are MNHNS and SASEGT. CDR3 DNA sequence: TGTGCCAGCAGTGAAGGTCCACAGATTACTGAAGCTTTCTTT. It specifies CASSEGPQITEAFF.

The J gene is TRBJ1-1, the V gene TRBV18; weak D call: TRBD1 (6 bases). The CDR3 has 16 residues. Trimming stripped 6 bases from V and 4 bases from J, with 21 bases between. Germline CDR1 KGHSH, CDR2 LQKENI. The CDR3: CASSRSVGADATEAFF. The CDR3 region has the DNA TGTGCCAGCTCCCGAAGTGTGGGGGCCGATGCCACTGAAGCTTTCTTT.

The chain has TRBV20-1 and TRBJ1-6, with TRBD1 identical over 9 bases. The junction had 2 bases not matched to a gene; V was cut back by 3 bases and J by 5 bases. Germline CDR1 and CDR2: DFQATT and SNEGSKA (reference sequence). The CDR3 contains 14 residues. The CDR3 DNA reads TGCAGTGCTAGTGGGACAGGGAATAATTCACCCCTCCACTTT. It codes for CSASGTGNNSPLHF.

This clone appeared a single time. The chain couples TRBV7-2 to TRBJ2-7, with D tentatively TRBD2 (6 bases). This CDR3 spans 16 amino acids. Trimming took 4 bases from V and 6 from J, leaving 22 bases between them. CDR1 and CDR2 (germline): SGHTA, FQGNSA. CDR3: CASSSRASGLRFEQYF. The CDR3 coding sequence is TGTGCCAGCAGCTCCCGAGCGAGCGGGCTGAGGTTCGAGCAGTACTTC.

The chain links TRBV9 to TRBJ1-2, with TRBD1 matching over 8 bases. The length of the CDR3 is 13 residues. The germline CDR1 and CDR2 sequences are SGDLS and YYNGEE. The ends lost 4 bases at V and 6 bases at J; junction bases unmatched: 5. CDR3: CASSLDRVDGYTF. The CDR3 coding sequence is TGTGCCAGCAGCTTGGACAGGGTTGATGGCTACACCTTC.

The V and J genes are TRBV12-3 or TRBV12-4 and TRBJ1-1; a possible D gene is TRBD1 (6 bases). V dropped 1 base and J dropped 10 bases, with 13 bases sitting between them. This CDR3 contains 13 residues. The DNA of the CDR3 is TGTGCCAGCAGTTTAGAAGGGGGAGATGGAGCTTTCTTT. It is translated as CASSLEGGDGAFF.

V and J are TRBV4-1 and TRBJ1-2, with a possible D match to TRBD1 (5 bases). Germline V gene lookup returns CDR1 MGHRA and CDR2 YSYEKL. Trimming left V 3 bases short and J 4 bases short, with 12 bases between. The CDR3 contains 14 residues. The CDR3 nucleotides are TGCGCCAGCAGCCAGGGGGAGGGAACCTATGGCTACACCTTC. Its protein is CASSQGEGTYGYTF.

The chain has TRBV7-9 and TRBJ1-1; D possibly corresponds to TRBD1 (6 bases). Germline CDR1 SEHNR, CDR2 FQNEAQ (reference sequence). The CDR3 is 15 residues long. V lost 8 bases to trimming and J lost 4 bases, with 20 bases between them. The CDR3 DNA reads as TGTGCCAGCCTTGGGGGGGCCGAGTGGAGCACTGAAGCTTTCTTT. Protein: CASLGGAEWSTEAFF.